There are many counts of the clone carrying this T cell receptor beta chain. The antigen remains unidentified. The data were taken from a study of T cells in Graves' hyperthyroidism and ophthalmopathy. Study-wide results and limits: Expanded thyroid clonotypes (above 0.001) were mostly also found in blood. Using 13 V-J features, a model discriminated ophthalmopathy from stable hyperthyroidism.

Researchers took RNA transcripts and amplified the TCR beta CDR3 regions from them. With the HTBI primer set, the TCR CDR3 went through a first round of RT-PCR. A single record per CDR3 protein comes from TCRdb applying MiXCR to the multiplex PCR reads. Among more than 500,000 distinct CDR3 sequences, 15% to 20% were seen once, and the ten largest hold 25% to 30%. The CDR3 spans 14 residues. The germline V and J ends were trimmed by 5 bases and 2 bases, with 10 bases remaining between them. The V gene is TRBV12-3 or TRBV12-4, the J gene TRBJ2-1, with D possibly TRBD2 on 5 matching bases. What was sequenced was blood. This sequence originates from a woman in her 30s with Graves' ophthalmopathy. As DNA, the CDR3 is TGTGCCAGCAGTCCAGCGGAAACCTACAATGAGCAGTTCTTC. It codes for CASSPAETYNEQFF.